The rows below give T cell receptor beta chains drawn from one sample of a study of T cells in Graves' hyperthyroidism and ophthalmopathy. TCRdb itself ran the multiplex PCR reads through MiXCR, one entry per CDR3 protein. The sample has roughly 400,000 distinct CDR3 sequences, around 15% seen once. Sequencing was done on a sample of blood. These receptors were obtained from a man aged 45-65 years with Graves' ophthalmopathy. CDR3s include the opening cysteine and the closing phenylalanine or tryptophan. Each record gives: clone size, CDR3 length, V gene, D gene, J gene, CDR3 protein, CDR3 DNA. The D gene is left open where the match is weak. Where a row states a size, it is once, few, many or the class of an expanded clone; other rows omit it.

clone size: many
CDR3 length: 16
V gene: TRBV29-1
D gene: .
J gene: TRBJ2-3
CDR3 protein: CSVGGGREVPTDTQYF
CDR3 DNA: TGCAGCGTTGGAGGGGGGCGCGAGGTCCCCACAGATACGCAGTATTTT

clone size: few
CDR3 length: 14
V gene: TRBV6-1
D gene: .
J gene: TRBJ2-7
CDR3 protein: CASQISGISYEQYF
CDR3 DNA: TGTGCCAGCCAGATTAGCGGAATCTCCTACGAGCAGTACTTC

clone size: many
CDR3 length: 15
V gene: TRBV11-2
D gene: .
J gene: TRBJ1-2
CDR3 protein: CASSLGPGEVYGYTF
CDR3 DNA: TGTGCCAGCAGCCTAGGACCAGGGGAAGTCTATGGCTACACCTTC

clone size: many
CDR3 length: 15
V gene: TRBV12-5
D gene: .
J gene: TRBJ2-3
CDR3 protein: CASGFQVGRMDTQYF
CDR3 DNA: TGTGCTAGTGGTTTTCAGGTGGGGCGCATGGATACGCAGTATTTT

clone size: many
CDR3 length: 11
V gene: TRBV2
D gene: TRBD1
J gene: TRBJ1-2
CDR3 protein: CASGTGYGYTF
CDR3 DNA: TGTGCCAGTGGGACAGGGTATGGCTACACCTTC

clone size: few
CDR3 length: 15
V gene: TRBV20-1
D gene: .
J gene: TRBJ2-1
CDR3 protein: CSAGGWGARNNEQFF
CDR3 DNA: TGCAGTGCAGGGGGGTGGGGGGCGCGGAACAATGAGCAGTTCTTC

clone size: many
CDR3 length: 12
V gene: TRBV6-1
D gene: .
J gene: TRBJ1-5
CDR3 protein: CASSTQIVPQHF
CDR3 DNA: TGTGCCAGCAGTACCCAAATAGTACCCCAGCATTTT

clone size: many
CDR3 length: 15
V gene: TRBV6-1
D gene: TRBD1
J gene: TRBJ1-2
CDR3 protein: CASSSYRGRDYGYTF
CDR3 DNA: TGTGCCAGCAGCTCCTACAGGGGGCGTGACTATGGCTACACCTTC

clone size: .
CDR3 length: 15
V gene: TRBV5-5
D gene: .
J gene: TRBJ2-7
CDR3 protein: CASSLLGRISYEQYF
CDR3 DNA: TGTGCCAGCAGCTTGTTGGGCAGAATCTCCTACGAGCAGTACTTC

clone size: many
CDR3 length: 19
V gene: TRBV14
D gene: TRBD2
J gene: TRBJ2-1
CDR3 protein: CASSPVGLAGGVTYNEQFF
CDR3 DNA: TGTGCCAGCAGCCCCGTGGGACTAGCGGGAGGGGTCACGTACAATGAGCAGTTCTTC

clone size: many
CDR3 length: 13
V gene: TRBV2
D gene: .
J gene: TRBJ2-3
CDR3 protein: CASSGVITDTQYF
CDR3 DNA: TGTGCCAGCAGTGGGGTCATCACAGATACGCAGTATTTT